Listed below are T cell receptor beta chains from one sample, sequenced in a study of Graves' ophthalmopathy and Graves' hyperthyroidism. MiXCR, run by TCRdb on the multiplex PCR reads, gives a single entry per CDR3 protein. This sample has 170,000 or so distinct CDR3 sequences, with roughly two fifths found just once. The material sequenced was peripheral blood. The receptors derive from a woman aged 40 to 50 with Graves' ophthalmopathy. Each CDR3 is given with its conserved first and last residue. The D gene is left open where the match is weak. Clone size is shown for a subset of rows, as once, few, many or a class of expanded clone.

J gene | clone size | V gene | CDR3 length | D gene | CDR3 protein | CDR3 DNA
TRBJ2-7 | many | TRBV20-1 | 12 | . | CSARTSSAEQYF | TGCAGTGCTAGAACCTCTAGCGCCGAGCAGTACTTC
TRBJ2-5 | many | TRBV5-5 | 14 | TRBD2 | CASSLGTSRETQYF | TGTGCCAGCAGCTTGGGGACTAGCAGGGAGACCCAGTACTTC
TRBJ1-5 | many | TRBV27 | 15 | TRBD1 | CASSSSGGWDQPQHF | TGTGCCAGCAGTTCCTCAGGGGGATGGGATCAGCCCCAGCATTTT
TRBJ1-1 | many | TRBV24-1 | 11 | . | CATSAGEEAFF | TGTGCCACCAGTGCAGGGGAGGAAGCTTTCTTT
TRBJ2-2 | many | TRBV19 | 12 | . | CASSIAAGELFF | TGTGCCAGTAGTATCGCGGCCGGGGAGCTGTTTTTT
TRBJ2-2 | many | TRBV25-1 | 15 | . | CASSESTREVGELFF | TGTGCCAGCAGTGAATCTACCAGGGAGGTCGGAGAGCTGTTTTTT
TRBJ2-4 | . | TRBV6-2/TRBV6-3 | 14 | . | CASSWGKNKNIQYF | TGTGCCAGCAGTTGGGGCAAAAACAAAAACATTCAGTACTTC
TRBJ1-3 | . | TRBV6-2/TRBV6-3 | 18 | TRBD1 | CASSYSSGQGARGNTIYF | TGTGCCAGCAGTTACTCGAGCGGACAGGGGGCAAGGGGAAACACCATATATTTT
TRBJ2-7 | many | TRBV7-8 | 17 | TRBD1 | CASSLGAQGELVYEQYF | TGTGCCAGCAGCTTAGGAGCGCAGGGGGAGTTGGTATACGAGCAGTACTTC
TRBJ1-5 | many | TRBV7-9 | 14 | . | CASSGLFAREPQHF | TGTGCCAGCAGCGGACTCTTCGCCCGTGAGCCCCAGCATTTT
TRBJ2-7 | many | TRBV12-3/TRBV12-4 | 14 | . | CASRLDSNGHEQYF | TGTGCCAGCCGCCTGGACAGTAACGGGCACGAGCAGTACTTC